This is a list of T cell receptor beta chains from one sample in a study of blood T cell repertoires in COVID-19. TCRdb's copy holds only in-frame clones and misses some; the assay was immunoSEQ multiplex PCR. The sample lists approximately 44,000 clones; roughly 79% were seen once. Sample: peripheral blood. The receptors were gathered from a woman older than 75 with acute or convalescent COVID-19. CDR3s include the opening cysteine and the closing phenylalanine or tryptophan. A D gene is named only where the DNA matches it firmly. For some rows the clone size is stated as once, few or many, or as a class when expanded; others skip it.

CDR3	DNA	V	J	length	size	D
CASTSPAGPGETQYF	TGTGCCAGTACATCCCCCGCGGGGCCCGGGGAGACCCAGTACTTC	TRBV19	TRBJ2-5	15	NA	NA
CASSQDLNGNSPLHF	TGCGCCAGCAGCCAAGATCTCAACGGGAATTCACCCCTCCACTTT	TRBV4-3	TRBJ1-6	15	few	NA
CASIPLAGVREQYF	TGTGCCAGCATCCCCCTAGCGGGAGTACGAGAGCAGTACTTC	TRBV6-5	TRBJ2-7	14	NA	TRBD2
CASSASEAGANVLTF	TGTGCCAGCTCAGCCAGTGAAGCTGGGGCCAACGTCCTGACTTTC	TRBV18	TRBJ2-6	15	once	NA
CASTGSGGELFF	TGTGCCAGCACCGGGTCCGGCGGGGAGCTGTTTTTT	TRBV2	TRBJ2-2	12	medium-sized	NA
CASTEGAYSPLHF	TGTGCCAGTACCGAGGGGGCCTATTCACCCCTCCACTTT	TRBV19	TRBJ1-6	13	few	TRBD1
CASSEMPGNDQPQHF	TGTGCCAGCAGTGAGATGCCAGGGAACGATCAGCCCCAGCATTTT	TRBV2	TRBJ1-5	15	NA	NA
CASSTGSSGRAAETQYF	TGTGCCAGTAGTACGGGTAGTAGCGGGAGGGCCGCAGAGACCCAGTACTTC	TRBV19	TRBJ2-5	17	NA	TRBD2
CASSGGQGTREQYF	TGTGCCAGCTCCGGGGGACAGGGGACGCGGGAGCAGTACTTC	TRBV18	TRBJ2-7	14	NA	TRBD1
CASSYLSIRGEAFF	TGTGCCAGCAGTTATTTGTCAATCAGAGGTGAAGCTTTCTTT	TRBV6-2/TRBV6-3	TRBJ1-1	14	few	NA
CASSLDFGVWAKQFF	TGTGCCAGCAGCTTAGACTTCGGGGTTTGGGCTAAGCAGTTCTTC	TRBV11-2	TRBJ2-1	15	NA	NA
CAWDTRGTRAYGYTF	TGTGCCTGGGATACAAGGGGGACAAGGGCTTATGGCTACACCTTC	TRBV30	TRBJ1-2	15	NA	NA
CASSGQGTRGNTEAFF	TGCGCCAGCAGCGGACAGGGGACAAGGGGGAACACTGAAGCTTTCTTT	TRBV10-2	TRBJ1-1	16	NA	TRBD1
CASSRQQGALHGYTF	TGTGCCAGTAGTAGACAACAGGGGGCCTTGCATGGCTACACCTTC	TRBV19	TRBJ1-2	15	NA	TRBD1
CASSRAGGEAYNEQFF	TGCGCCAGCAGCAGAGCAGGGGGAGAGGCCTACAATGAGCAGTTCTTC	TRBV5-1	TRBJ2-1	16	NA	TRBD1
CASSLGGSSGRMSYEQYF	TGTGCCAGCAGCTTGGGTGGGAGTAGCGGGAGAATGTCCTACGAGCAGTACTTC	TRBV5-4	TRBJ2-7	18	NA	TRBD2
CASSLSRNTEAFF	TGTGCCAGCAGCTTATCCCGGAACACTGAAGCTTTCTTT	TRBV7-8	TRBJ1-1	13	NA	NA
CASSSRWGQADTQYF	TGTGCCAGCAGTTCCAGGTGGGGGCAGGCAGATACGCAGTATTTT	TRBV9	TRBJ2-3	15	NA	NA
CASSLDHDSNTEAFF	TGTGCCAGCAGCTTAGACCATGACAGCAACACTGAAGCTTTCTTT	TRBV11-3	TRBJ1-1	15	NA	NA
CASSPGRVDGDEQYF	TGCGCCAGCAGCCCCGGAAGGGTGGACGGGGACGAGCAGTACTTC	TRBV5-1	TRBJ2-7	15	NA	NA
CASSLPGTPWEQYF	TGTGCCAGCAGTCTACCCGGGACACCCTGGGAGCAGTACTTC	TRBV6-2/TRBV6-3	TRBJ2-7	14	NA	NA
CASSPGLQNEKLFF	TGTGCCAGCTCACCGGGACTGCAGAATGAAAAACTGTTTTTT	TRBV18	TRBJ1-4	14	NA	NA
CASSVGQGGFVRTEAFF	TGTGCCAGCAGCGTCGGACAGGGAGGGTTTGTACGCACTGAAGCTTTCTTT	TRBV9	TRBJ1-1	17	NA	TRBD1
CASSPFDGKNIQYF	TGTGCCAGCAGCCCCTTCGACGGGAAAAACATTCAGTACTTC	TRBV5-5	TRBJ2-4	14	few	NA
CASRKAITGHEQYF	TGTGCCAGCCGGAAAGCGATCACAGGGCACGAGCAGTACTTC	TRBV6-5	TRBJ2-7	14	NA	NA
CASSLGGRLQETQYF	TGTGCCAGTAGTTTAGGGGGCCGGCTCCAAGAGACCCAGTACTTC	TRBV19	TRBJ2-5	15	NA	TRBD1
CASTGTGDKSPLHF	TGCGCCAGTACCGGGACAGGGGATAAGTCACCCCTCCACTTT	TRBV5-1	TRBJ1-6	14	NA	TRBD1
CASREEVNTGELFF	TGCGCCAGTCGGGAGGAAGTGAACACCGGGGAGCTGTTTTTT	TRBV5-1	TRBJ2-2	14	NA	TRBD2
CASSPEGLAGSQQFF	TGTGCCAGCAGTCCGGAAGGACTAGCGGGAAGTCAACAGTTCTTC	TRBV2	TRBJ2-1	15	NA	TRBD2